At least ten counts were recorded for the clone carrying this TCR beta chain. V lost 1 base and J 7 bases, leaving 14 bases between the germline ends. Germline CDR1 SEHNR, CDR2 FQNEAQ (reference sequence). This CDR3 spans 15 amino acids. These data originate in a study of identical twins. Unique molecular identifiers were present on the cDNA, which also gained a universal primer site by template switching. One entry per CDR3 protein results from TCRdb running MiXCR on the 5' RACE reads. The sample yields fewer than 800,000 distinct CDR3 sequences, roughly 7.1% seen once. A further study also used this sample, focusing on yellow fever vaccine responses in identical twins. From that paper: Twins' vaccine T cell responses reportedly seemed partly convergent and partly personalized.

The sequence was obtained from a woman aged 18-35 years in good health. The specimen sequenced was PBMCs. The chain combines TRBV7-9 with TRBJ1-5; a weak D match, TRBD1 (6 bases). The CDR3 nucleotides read TGTGCCAGCAGCTTAGGAGGTGTAGGGGGACAGCCCCAGCATTTT. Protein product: CASSLGGVGGQPQHF.